One and the same sample provided the 21 T cell receptor beta chains below, sequenced in a study of T cells in Graves' hyperthyroidism and ophthalmopathy. From RNA transcripts, TCR beta CDR3 regions were amplified. The HTBI primer set drove a first-round RT-PCR of the TCR CDR3. MiXCR, run by TCRdb on the multiplex PCR reads, gives a single entry per CDR3 protein. This repertoire shows 210,000 or so distinct CDR3 sequences, 17% found once; its top ten account for roughly 50%. The source material was blood. These receptors originate from a man aged 50 or older with Graves' hyperthyroidism.

J is TRBJ2-7 and V is TRBV5-1; 11 bases match TRBD2. The J segment lost 3 bases and the V segment lost 4 bases, leaving 6 bases of the junction unmatched. Germline lookup yields CDR1 SGHRS and CDR2 YFSETQ. The CDR3 has 15 amino acids. The CDR3 DNA sequence: TGCGCCAGCAGCCCAACTAGCGGGGGATACTACGAGCAGTACTTC. This gives the protein CASSPTSGGYYEQYF.

This clonotype came up many times. The CDR3 DNA reads TGTGCCAGCAGCCAACAAGCGGGAGCCGGAGATACGCAGTATTTT. Protein: CASSQQAGAGDTQYF. The chain couples TRBV14 to TRBJ2-3, with 8 bases aligning to TRBD2. There are 15 residues in the CDR3. Unmatched junction bases numbered 6, after V lost 2 bases and J lost 5 bases. Germline V gene data show CDR1 as SGHDN and CDR2 as FVKESK.

This clonotype was detected only a few times. The rearrangement joins TRBV4-1 to TRBJ1-6; TRBD1 aligns across 7 bases. Germline V gives CDR1 MGHRA, CDR2 YSYEKL. The CDR3 contains 16 residues. Losses at the gene ends were 4 bases for V and 5 bases for J; bases not matched to a gene: 8. The CDR3 is CASSLRQGTDNSPLHF. The CDR3 DNA follows: TGCGCCAGCAGCCTCCGACAGGGTACGGATAATTCACCCCTCCACTTT.

This clonotype has at least ten counts. The chain combines TRBV6-1 with TRBJ1-1; D remains unclear. This CDR3 is built from 15 residues. Germline assignment: CDR1 MNHNS and CDR2 SASEGT. V shed 5 bases and J shed 5 bases, with 18 bases lying between them. For the CDR3, the DNA is TGTGCCAGCAGTCGGAGTCCGAAATCGGGGACTGAAGCTTTCTTT. Translated: CASSRSPKSGTEAFF.

With regard to this clonotype: The conserved closing phenylalanine or tryptophan is absent in this CDR3, likely reflecting a read error. The chain joins TRBV5-1 to TRBJ1-1; a weak D match, TRBD1 (6 bases). V lost 0 bases to trimming and J lost 4 bases, with 13 bases between them. The CDR3 runs to 15 residues. Germline loops: CDR1 SGHRS, CDR2 YFSETQ. CDR3 sequence reads: CASSLGGGDRTEAFS. The CDR3 coding sequence is TGCGCCAGCAGCTTGGGTGGGGGCGATCGCACTGAAGCTTTCTCT.

This clonotype occurred many times. The chain has TRBV6-1 and TRBJ2-3; TRBD2 aligns across 7 bases. Germline CDR1 MNHNS, CDR2 SASEGT. This CDR3 contains 16 residues. Trimming took 6 bases from V and 2 from J; bases not matched to a gene: 11. The CDR3 reads CASSPNPGLVTDTQYF. CDR3 nucleotide sequence: TGTGCCAGCAGCCCTAATCCCGGACTAGTCACAGATACGCAGTATTTT.

This clonotype was counted at least ten times. The CDR3 nucleotides are TGTGCCAGCAAAAAGTGGGGTGGGACTAGCGGGAGGGGGAACTCTGGGGCCAACGTCCTGACTTTC. Its translation: CASKKWGGTSGRGNSGANVLTF. The chain uses TRBV28 and TRBJ2-6, with TRBD2 identical over 16 bases. The CDR3 contains 22 residues. Germline CDR1 reads MDHEN; CDR2 reads SYDVKM. With 7 bases clipped from V and 0 bases from J, the junction kept 15 bases outside the gene matches.

This clonotype has at least ten counts. V gene TRBV27 combines with J gene TRBJ2-3; no reliable D call. The length of the CDR3 is 14 residues. The V and J ends lost 2 bases and 0 bases respectively, with 6 bases between them. Germline CDR1 is MNHEY and CDR2 is SMNVEV (reference sequence). The CDR3 DNA reads as TGTGCCAGCAGTTTACCAGATAGCACAGATACGCAGTATTTT. The encoded protein is CASSLPDSTDTQYF.

The table lists this clonotype with many counts. The V gene is TRBV18, the J gene TRBJ1-3, with unresolved D. CDR1 KGHSH and CDR2 LQKENI come from the germline V gene. This CDR3 has 18 residues. V dropped 5 bases and J dropped 0 bases, with 20 bases sitting between them. The CDR3 DNA follows: TGTGCCAGCTCATTATCAACATCAAGCTCGGTCTCTGGAAACACCATATATTTT. This translates into CASSLSTSSSVSGNTIYF.

A remark on this clonotype: Given a much more abundant clone one base away, this may be a read error. The chain has TRBV12-3 or TRBV12-4 and TRBJ2-7, with 10 nucleotides matching TRBD1. This CDR3 is 16 amino acids long. The V segment lost 4 bases and the J segment 7 bases; nucleotides outside the gene matches: 13. The CDR3 reads CASSSAWGQGLREQYF. The CDR3 nucleotides read TGTGCCAGCAGTTCAGCGTGGGGACAGGGGTTGCGGGAGCAGTACTTC.

This chain links TRBV28 with TRBJ2-1; TRBD1 might be the D (5 bases). The CDR3 has 13 amino acids. Germline V gene sequence: CDR1 MDHEN, CDR2 SYDVKM. Trimming stripped 3 bases from V and 10 bases from J, with 13 bases between. CDR3 sequence (DNA): TGTGCCAGCAGTTTTGACAGCAGGGAAGAGCAGTTCTTC. Protein: CASSFDSREEQFF. Filled out from reference TRBV28 and TRBJ2-1, the complete variable domain reads DVKVTQSSRYLVKRTGEKVFLECVQDMDHENMFWYRQDPGLGLRLIYFSYDVKMKEKGDIPEGYSVSREKKERFSLILESASTNQTSMYLCASSFDSREEQFFGPGTRLTVL.

The V gene is TRBV20-1, the J gene TRBJ1-2; D uncertain. CDR1 DFQATT and CDR2 SNEGSKA come from the germline V gene (reference sequence). The CDR3 has 12 amino acids. CDR3 in amino acids: CRGMQPNYGYTF. Here the CDR3 DNA reads TGCAGGGGGATGCAACCAAACTATGGCTACACCTTC.

The gene calls are TRBV5-4 and TRBJ1-2, with D possibly TRBD1 on 6 matching bases. Germline values: CDR1 SGHNT, CDR2 YYREEE (reference sequence). CDR3 length equals 14 residues. V was cut by 4 bases and J by 4 bases, with 14 bases left in between. The CDR3 region is CASSILQGSYGYTF. CDR3 sequence (DNA): TGTGCCAGCAGCATACTACAGGGCAGCTATGGCTACACCTTC.

This clonotype came up a few times. The V gene is TRBV20-1, the J gene TRBJ1-1, with TRBD1 as a possible D gene (6 bases). Germline CDR1 and CDR2: DFQATT and SNEGSKA (reference sequence). This CDR3 is built from 14 residues. The germline V and J ends were trimmed by 6 bases and 0 bases, with 14 bases remaining between them. CDR3 loop: CSAFTGIMNTEAFF. CDR3 coding DNA: TGCAGTGCATTTACAGGGATCATGAACACTGAAGCTTTCTTT.

This clonotype has at least ten counts. J is TRBJ2-7 and V is TRBV27, with D tentatively TRBD1 or TRBD2 (6 bases each). CDR1 is MNHEY, CDR2 SMNVEV, per germline (reference sequence). Trimming stripped 4 bases from V and 4 bases from J, with 14 bases between. The CDR3 has 14 residues. As DNA, the CDR3 is TGTGCCAGCAGTTCGCGGGGACACCGTTACGAGCAGTACTTC. It translates to CASSSRGHRYEQYF.

The gene calls are TRBV18 and TRBJ2-7; no reliable D call. V lost 8 bases to trimming and J lost 3 bases, with 11 bases between them. Per the germline V gene, CDR1 is KGHSH and CDR2 is LQKENI. The CDR3 consists of 12 residues. CDR3: CASRAEVYEQYF. The CDR3 region has the DNA TGTGCCAGCCGGGCCGAAGTCTACGAGCAGTACTTC.

To note about this clonotype: A much bigger clone sits one base away, suggesting this may be a read error. The chain joins TRBV2 to TRBJ1-2, with D perhaps TRBD1 (6 bases). Germline assignment: CDR1 SNHLY and CDR2 FYNNEI. This CDR3 comprises 13 residues. V dropped 6 bases and J dropped 2 bases, with 10 bases sitting between them. The CDR3 region has the DNA TGTGCCAGCAGGGGCAGGGGCAACTATGGCTACACCTTC. This translates into CASRGRGNYGYTF.

The rearrangement links TRBV5-1 to TRBJ2-5; 9 nucleotides align to TRBD1. V was clipped by 4 bases and J by 4 bases; unmatched bases: 8. The germline gives CDR1 SGHRS, CDR2 YFSETQ. The CDR3 contains 15 residues. The CDR3, as DNA: TGCGCCAGCAGCGGCCACGGACAGGGGACAGAGACCCAGTACTTC. Its translation: CASSGHGQGTETQYF.

This clonotype was observed a few times. V is TRBV6-5 and J is TRBJ2-7; D is possibly TRBD1 (6 bases). CDR3 length: 16 amino acids. Per germline, CDR1 MNHEY and CDR2 SVGAGI. V dropped 0 bases and J dropped 0 bases, with 12 bases sitting between them. Here the CDR3 reads CASSYSIRTASYEQYF. CDR3 bases: TGTGCCAGCAGTTACTCGATCAGGACAGCCTCCTACGAGCAGTACTTC.

This clonotype was seen ten or more times. The rearrangement links TRBV20-1 to TRBJ2-1, with D possibly matching TRBD2 (7 bases). Germline V gene data show CDR1 as DFQATT and CDR2 as SNEGSKA (reference sequence). V was cut by 3 bases and J by 4 bases, with 19 bases left in between. CDR3 length equals 16 residues. The CDR3 coding sequence is TGCAGTGCTAGCGCGGGGGCCAGGGCCTCTTACAATGAGCAGTTCTTC. Its translation is CSASAGARASYNEQFF.

This clonotype has just a few counts. V usage is TRBV5-5 and J usage is TRBJ1-2; D ambiguous. The CDR3 is 14 amino acids. Trimming shortened V by 4 bases and J by 2 bases, and 12 bases separated the two germline ends. Germline CDR1 and CDR2: SGHKS and YYEKEE (reference sequence). The CDR3 sequence is CASSPRTVNYGYTF. As DNA, the CDR3 is TGTGCCAGCAGCCCGCGGACGGTGAACTATGGCTACACCTTC.